These T cell receptor beta chains were read from a single sample in a study of tumor-infiltrating lymphocytes in primary liver carcinoma. TCRdb reprocessed the multiplex PCR reads via MiXCR and lists one record per CDR3 protein. The profile shows a few hundred thousand distinct CDR3 sequences, nearly 60% of them singletons. The sequenced sample was peripheral blood. The receptors here all came from a woman in her twenties or thirties with primary liver carcinoma and hepatitis B virus infection. CDR3s include the opening cysteine and the closing phenylalanine or tryptophan. D genes are given only for firm matches. For some rows the clone size is stated as once, few or many, or as a class when expanded; others skip it.

-	TRBV5-1	few	TRBJ1-1	TGCGCCAGCAGCACCTACCCAAAGGGGGGGCCGGACACTGAAGCTTTCTTT	CASSTYPKGGPDTEAFF
-	TRBV14	-	TRBJ2-7	TGTGCCAGCAGCCACTCCTCCGAGAGGCAGTACTTC	CASSHSSERQYF
-	TRBV11-2	once	TRBJ2-7	TGTGCCAACAGCTTAGAATCTAGCAGTACCTACGAGCAGTACTTC	CANSLESSSTYEQYF
-	TRBV11-2	-	TRBJ2-3	TGTGCCAGCAGCTTACGGTCTGACTCCGGTACAGATAGGCAGTATTTT	CASSLRSDSGTDRQYF
-	TRBV4-2	-	TRBJ2-1	TGTGTCAGCAGCCCCAGAGCGGGCTCCTACAATGAGCAGTTCTTC	CVSSPRAGSYNEQFF
-	TRBV29-1	few	TRBJ2-5	TGCAGCGTTGAAACGGCAGGGCGGGGGACCCAGTACTTC	CSVETAGRGTQYF
TRBD2	TRBV29-1	many	TRBJ2-1	TGCAGCGCGGCCAGCGGGAGTAATGAGCAGTTCTTC	CSAASGSNEQFF
-	TRBV13	-	TRBJ2-7	TGTGCCAGCAGCTTAGAAGGACCGACCGACGAGCAGTACTTC	CASSLEGPTDEQYF
-	TRBV6-2/TRBV6-3	-	TRBJ2-1	TGTACCAGCAGCCCTTACAATGAGCAGTTCTTC	CTSSPYNEQFF
-	TRBV12-5	-	TRBJ2-1	TGTGCTAGTTCTACAGGGCTCGACTACAATGAGCAGTTCTTC	CASSTGLDYNEQFF
-	TRBV7-3	-	TRBJ2-2	TGTGCCAGCAGCTTAAAACGAGGGACCGGGGAGCTGTTTTTT	CASSLKRGTGELFF
TRBD2	TRBV6-1	few	TRBJ2-2	TGTGCCAGCAGCTCTAGCGGGATATCGGCCGGGGAGCTGTTTTTT	CASSSSGISAGELFF
-	TRBV7-9	-	TRBJ2-3	TGTGCCAGCAGCCCGTGGAGGGGCACAGATACGCAGTATTTT	CASSPWRGTDTQYF
TRBD2	TRBV30	many	TRBJ2-3	TGTGCCTGGAGTGTACCCGGACTAGCGTCTAGCACAGATACGCAGTATTTT	CAWSVPGLASSTDTQYF
TRBD2	TRBV28	-	TRBJ2-7	TGTGCCAGCCCTAAAAGTAGCGGGAGATATGAGCAGTACTTC	CASPKSSGRYEQYF
-	TRBV7-8	-	TRBJ1-2	TGTGCCAGCAGCACAAACACAGGGCTTGGCTACACCTTC	CASSTNTGLGYTF
TRBD1	TRBV12-3/TRBV12-4	-	TRBJ2-2	TGTGCCAGCAGTTTAGGCGGACAGGGCGGGGAGCTGCTTTTT	CASSLGGQGGELLF
-	TRBV29-1	-	TRBJ2-7	TGCAGCGTGGGGGGGCTAGCGGACACCTACAAGCAGTACTTC	CSVGGLADTYKQYF
-	TRBV11-2	once	TRBJ2-2	TGTGCCAGCAGTCGGAACGGGAACACCGGGGAGTTGTTTTTT	CASSRNGNTGELFF
TRBD2	TRBV12-3/TRBV12-4	-	TRBJ2-1	TGTGCCAGCAGCCACGACGCCCCAGCGGGAGGGTACAATGAGCAGTTCTTC	CASSHDAPAGGYNEQFF
-	TRBV4-2	-	TRBJ2-2	TGTGCCAGCAGCCAAAAAATGGGCTTCAACGCCGGGGAGCTGTTTTTT	CASSQKMGFNAGELFF
-	TRBV12-3/TRBV12-4	few	TRBJ1-1	TGTGCCGGCAGTTTGGGGGGACAGAACACTGAAGCTTTCTTT	CAGSLGGQNTEAFF
TRBD2	TRBV4-2	many	TRBJ2-1	TGTGCCAGCAGCCTCGGGACTAGCGGGAGGGCCGAGGTGAATGAGCAGTTCTTC	CASSLGTSGRAEVNEQFF
-	TRBV2	once	TRBJ2-1	TGTGCCAGCAGTACGATCCGGGCCCTCTACAATGAGCAGTTCTTC	CASSTIRALYNEQFF
-	TRBV7-9	once	TRBJ2-2	TGTGCCGCCCCTGAGCCCCACTGGCAAGGCACCGGGGAGCTGTTTTTT	CAAPEPHWQGTGELFF
-	TRBV6-6	-	TRBJ1-5	TGTGCCAGCAGTTACCCGGACAGAAGCAATCAGCCCCAGCATTTT	CASSYPDRSNQPQHF
TRBD2	TRBV11-2	-	TRBJ2-1	TGTGCCAGCACCTTCGGGACTAGCATCGTCCTCGCGAAGGGGAATGAGCAGTTCTTC	CASTFGTSIVLAKGNEQFF
-	TRBV6-5	many	TRBJ2-1	TGTGCCAGCAGTGCCGTCTTGCGGGCAGGGAGGAATGAGCAGTTCTTC	CASSAVLRAGRNEQFF
TRBD1	TRBV29-1	-	TRBJ1-5	TGCAGCGTTGGGGTGGAAGACAGGGCCTATAAGCCCCAGCATTTT	CSVGVEDRAYKPQHF
TRBD2	TRBV5-6	-	TRBJ2-5	TGTGCCAGCAGCTTCGGATTTCAGGGAGGGCAAGAGACCCAGTACTTC	CASSFGFQGGQETQYF
TRBD1	TRBV13	few	TRBJ1-1	TGTGCCAGCAGCACCTCCAGGGGGCCCAACACTGAAGCTTTCTTT	CASSTSRGPNTEAFF
-	TRBV6-6	-	TRBJ1-4	TGTGCCAGCAGTACCTCCGATCCCCGGCTGTTTTTT	CASSTSDPRLFF
-	TRBV11-2	many	TRBJ1-5	TGTGCCAGCAGCTTAAATCACAGGAGAAATCAGCCCCAGCATTTT	CASSLNHRRNQPQHF
-	TRBV6-5	-	TRBJ2-1	TGTGCCAGCAGTTACTCGCGGGCTGGAAAGGTTTCCGCCTACAACGAGCAGCTCTTC	CASSYSRAGKVSAYNEQLF
TRBD1	TRBV12-3/TRBV12-4	many	TRBJ1-4	TGTGCCAGCAGTTTAGCACAGGGGGACAAACTGTTTTTT	CASSLAQGDKLFF
-	TRBV5-6	once	TRBJ2-2	TGTGCCAGCAGCTCCTCCTCCGGGGAGCTGTTTTTT	CASSSSSGELFF
-	TRBV11-2	-	TRBJ2-3	TGTGCCAGCAGCCCTCGGCTAGCAAGTGGCACATATACGCAGTATTTT	CASSPRLASGTYTQYF
-	TRBV4-1	-	TRBJ2-5	TGCGCCAGCAGCCAAGACCTCGGACAGTTCCAAGAGACCCAGTACTTC	CASSQDLGQFQETQYF
-	TRBV12-3/TRBV12-4	-	TRBJ2-7	TGTGCCAGCAGTTTAGGGACTGCGGCCTACGGGCAGTACTTC	CASSLGTAAYGQYF
TRBD1	TRBV11-2	once	TRBJ2-7	TGTGCCAGTGGCCAGGACAGGGGACACGAGCAGTACTTC	CASGQDRGHEQYF
-	TRBV12-3/TRBV12-4	few	TRBJ1-5	TGTGCCAGCAGTTTGGCCTTGGGGGAGCAGCCCCAGCATTTT	CASSLALGEQPQHF
-	TRBV7-9	few	TRBJ1-5	TGTGCCAGCAGCTTAGGGGAACGAGGGTATAGCAATCAGCCCCAGCATTTT	CASSLGERGYSNQPQHF
TRBD2	TRBV6-2/TRBV6-3	once	TRBJ2-1	TGTGCCAGCAGCACCGGGACTATCGGGAGAAATGAGCAGTTCTTC	CASSTGTIGRNEQFF
-	TRBV4-1	few	TRBJ2-4	TGCGCCAGCAGCCAAGAGACAGACGTAGCCAAAAACATTCAGTACTTC	CASSQETDVAKNIQYF
TRBD1	TRBV6-5	many	TRBJ1-1	TGTGCCAGCAGTTACATTGCAGGGGGCCACACTGAAGCTTTCTTT	CASSYIAGGHTEAFF
TRBD2	TRBV7-9	few	TRBJ2-1	TGTGCCAGCCAGGGACTAGCGGGAATCAATGAGCAGTTCTTC	CASQGLAGINEQFF
-	TRBV29-1	-	TRBJ1-2	TGTAGCGTTGAAGCACTGACGGGGCGCGATGGCTACACCTTC	CSVEALTGRDGYTF
-	TRBV29-1	-	TRBJ1-1	TGCAGCGCTGGGACGGGGTTGGGGAAGACTGAAGCTTTCTTT	CSAGTGLGKTEAFF
-	TRBV4-3	-	TRBJ2-1	TGCACCAGCAGCCACACAGAGTTGGCCAATAAGCAGTTCTTC	CTSSHTELANKQFF
-	TRBV29-1	-	TRBJ2-7	TGCAGCGTTATTGAGGACGAGCAGTACTTC	CSVIEDEQYF
TRBD1	TRBV7-8	few	TRBJ2-2	TGTGCCAGCAGCTCTACAGGGGTCCCCACCGGGGAGCTGTTTTTT	CASSSTGVPTGELFF
-	TRBV6-6	-	TRBJ2-2	TGTGTCACCACCCTTCTTGGTGGGGCCGGGGAGCTGTTTTTT	CVTTLLGGAGELFF
-	TRBV12-3/TRBV12-4	-	TRBJ2-3	TGTGCCAGCAGTTTAGGGACGACCACAGATACGCAGTATTTT	CASSLGTTTDTQYF